The 14 T cell receptor beta chains given below trace back to one sample, sequenced in a study of OX40 agonist ivuxolimab in advanced cancers. Sequencing was performed with immunoSEQ multiplex PCR; in TCRdb, only in-frame clones are kept and a portion is missing. The data show tens of thousands of clones, approximately 86% seen once. The specimen comprised CD4+ or CD8+ T cells sorted from blood, sampled in a trial of the OX40 agonist ivuxolimab. The source is an adult with an advanced solid tumor such as melanoma, head and neck, liver or kidney cancer.

The rearrangement links TRBV7-8 to TRBJ1-1; D remains ambiguous. Germline lookup yields CDR1 SGHVS and CDR2 FQNEAQ. The length of the CDR3 is 11 residues. The V and J ends lost 1 base and 7 bases respectively, with 4 bases between them. CDR3 sequence reads: CASSLGDEAFF. CDR3 DNA: TGTGCCAGCAGCTTAGGTGATGAAGCTTTCTTT.

This clone occurred a few times. J is TRBJ1-3 and V is TRBV2, with 7 bases matching TRBD1. V trimming: 8 bases; J trimming: 1 base; junction bases outside the gene matches: 2. Germline V gives CDR1 SNHLY, CDR2 FYNNEI. CDR3 size: 13 residues. CDR3 amino acids: CASQGVSGNTIYF. The CDR3 DNA sequence: TGTGCCAGCCAGGGGGTATCTGGAAACACCATATATTTT.

The J gene is TRBJ2-7, the V gene TRBV5-1; weak D call: TRBD2 (6 bases). V lost 6 bases and J 0 bases, leaving 10 bases between the germline ends. The germline V gene has CDR1 SGHRS and CDR2 YFSETQ. This CDR3 is built from 13 residues. In DNA, the CDR3 is TGCGCCAGCACGGCGGGGAGCTCCTACGAGCAGTACTTC. Its protein product is CASTAGSSYEQYF.

This chain links TRBV20-1 with TRBJ2-5; unclear D gene. CDR3 size: 11 residues. With 4 bases removed from V and 7 bases from J, the gap between germline ends came to 10 bases. The germline V gene encodes CDR1 DFQATT and CDR2 SNEGSKA (reference sequence). CDR3 loop: CSANKVRTQYF. CDR3 nucleotide sequence: TGCAGTGCTAACAAGGTGCGGACCCAGTACTTC.

V gene TRBV28 combines with J gene TRBJ2-6; D is uncertain. The CDR3 is 14 residues long. CDR1 and CDR2 (germline): MDHEN, SYDVKM. With 4 bases removed from V and 4 bases from J, the gap between germline ends came to 8 bases. The CDR3 DNA reads TGTGCCAGCAGTTCCCCCGTAGGGGCCAACGTCCTGACTTTC. Encoded protein: CASSSPVGANVLTF.

CDR3 DNA: TGTGCCAGCAGTCCGGGGTGGGGTGCCCGTAGCTCCTACGAGCAGTACTTC. This gives the protein CASSPGWGARSSYEQYF. The chain recombines TRBV27 with TRBJ2-7; a weak D match, TRBD2 (5 bases). Germline V gives CDR1 MNHEY, CDR2 SMNVEV (reference sequence). CDR3 length: 17 amino acids. V lost 5 bases to trimming and J lost 0 bases, with 20 bases between them.

V usage is TRBV28 and J usage is TRBJ2-4; 11 bases are a match to TRBD2. The CDR3 sequence is 15 residues long. The trim removed 5 bases at V and 6 bases at J, leaving 6 bases unmatched. The germline gives CDR1 MDHEN, CDR2 SYDVKM. The CDR3 reads CASSLTGLAGNIQYF. CDR3 in DNA: TGTGCCAGCAGTCTTACAGGACTAGCGGGAAACATTCAGTACTTC.

This clone was seen a handful of times. V and J are TRBV4-1 and TRBJ1-1; 7 bases agree with TRBD1. CDR3 length: 13 residues. The germline gives CDR1 MGHRA, CDR2 YSYEKL. V lost 7 bases to trimming and J lost 3 bases; unmatched junction nucleotides: 5. CDR3 sequence reads: CASTRQGDTEAFF. The CDR3, as DNA: TGCGCCAGCACCAGACAGGGTGACACTGAAGCTTTCTTT.

This clone was picked up one time. This rearrangement joins TRBV11-2 to TRBJ2-3; 7 bases align to TRBD2. The CDR3 runs 15 residues. V trimming: 1 base; J trimming: 2 bases; junction bases outside the gene matches: 3. Germline CDR1 is SGHAT and CDR2 is FQNNGV. DNA of the CDR3: TGTGCCAGCAGCTTAGGGGGAGGGCCCACAGATACGCAGTATTTT. Translation: CASSLGGGPTDTQYF.

V is TRBV5-1 and J is TRBJ2-1; TRBD2 agrees at 10 bases. V shed 6 bases, J shed 4 bases, and the junction held 10 bases outside the gene matches. Germline lookup yields CDR1 SGHRS and CDR2 YFSETQ. The CDR3 has 16 residues. CDR3 in amino acids: CASNSLAGGPYNEQFF. In DNA form, the CDR3 reads TGCGCCAGCAACTCATTAGCGGGAGGCCCTTACAATGAGCAGTTCTTC.

The chain has TRBV10-3 and TRBJ2-3, with TRBD2 identical over 11 bases. The CDR3 is made up of 13 amino acids. Germline V gene data show CDR1 as ENHRY and CDR2 as SYGVKD. Trimming removed 11 bases from V and 6 bases from J; junction bases left unmatched: 7. DNA for the CDR3: TGTGCCGTAGCGGGAGGGCCGGGGGATACGCAGTATTTT. This translates into CAVAGGPGDTQYF.

The V and J genes are TRBV15 and TRBJ1-3; D is ambiguous. CDR3 length: 15 amino acids. Germline values: CDR1 LNHNV, CDR2 YYDKDF (reference sequence). Trimming cost V 0 bases and J 0 bases, with 6 bases left between them. CDR3 sequence reads: CATSRELVSGNTIYF. DNA of the CDR3: TGTGCCACCAGCAGAGAGCTGGTCTCTGGAAACACCATATATTTT.

J is TRBJ2-5 and V is TRBV7-2; D might be TRBD2 (6 bases). Germline V gene sequence: CDR1 SGHTA, CDR2 FQGNSA. V lost 1 base and J 5 bases, leaving 14 bases between the germline ends. This CDR3 is 15 amino acids long. DNA for the CDR3: TGTGCCAGCAGCTTAGTCGGGGGACCACGGGAGACCCAGTACTTC. Translation: CASSLVGGPRETQYF.

The rearrangement joins TRBV19 to TRBJ2-7; TRBD1 is a possible D gene (5 bases). CDR3 length equals 15 residues. V shed 1 base and J shed 0 bases, with 10 bases lying between them. CDR1 is LNHDA, CDR2 SQIVND, per germline (reference sequence). The DNA of the CDR3 is TGTGCCAGTAGTATAGCTGGACAAGCCTCCTACGAGCAGTACTTC. Its translation is CASSIAGQASYEQYF.